A single sample gave rise to the 13 T cell receptor beta chains below, sequenced in a study of technical replicates of blood from a few donors. The assay was immunoSEQ multiplex PCR, and TCRdb's table has in-frame clones only and misses some. This sample has tens of thousands of clones, with approximately 94% found just once. What was sequenced was T cells isolated from PBMCs. The receptors derive from a human donor in good health.

This rearrangement joins TRBV7-2 to TRBJ2-2; 10 nucleotides match TRBD2. The CDR3 consists of 14 residues. In germline, CDR1 is SGHTA, CDR2 FQGNSA. The V and J ends lost 9 bases and 3 bases, in that order; junction bases with no gene match: 4. CDR3 coding DNA: TGTGCCAGTTTAGCGGGAGGTCACACCGGGGAGCTGTTTTTT. This gives the protein CASLAGGHTGELFF.

This clone has just one count. CDR3: CSVDLYREGYGYTF. The CDR3 bases are TGCAGCGTCGACTTGTATCGGGAGGGCTATGGCTACACCTTC. The chain employs TRBV29-1 and TRBJ1-2, with D hard to call. Germline V gene lookup returns CDR1 SQVTM and CDR2 ANQGSEA. The ends were cut back, 6 bases at V and 4 bases at J, with 18 bases in the middle. The CDR3 has 14 residues.

V is TRBV5-4 and J is TRBJ2-2; 7 nucleotides align to TRBD2. The CDR3 runs 16 residues. From germline, CDR1 is SGHNT and CDR2 YYREEE (reference sequence). The V segment lost 4 bases and the J segment 4 bases; nucleotides outside the gene matches: 10. CDR3 amino acids: CASSRTKRDLTGELFF. DNA of the CDR3: TGTGCCAGCAGCCGTACTAAGCGGGATCTCACCGGGGAGCTGTTTTTT.

This chain uses TRBV28 with TRBJ1-2; D not certain. CDR1 is MDHEN and CDR2 is SYDVKM in the germline V gene. This CDR3 region has 17 residues. Trimming removed 2 bases from V and 3 bases from J, with 19 bases in between. The CDR3 spells CASSLRSMGRDYYGYTF. The CDR3 nucleotides are TGTGCCAGCAGTTTACGTTCCATGGGGAGAGACTACTATGGCTACACCTTC.

The rearrangement joins TRBV7-9 to TRBJ1-2; tentatively, D is TRBD1 (5 bases). Germline CDR1 and CDR2: SEHNR and FQNEAQ (reference sequence). Trimming pared 4 bases from V and 3 bases from J, leaving 24 bases between. The CDR3 consists of 18 residues. Here the CDR3 DNA reads TGTGCCAGCAGCTCGTTTGCGGGGGTACAGATAAACGACTATGGCTACACCTTC. Translated, it gives CASSSFAGVQINDYGYTF.

The V call is TRBV19, the J call TRBJ1-1; no clear D. The CDR3 is made up of 15 amino acids. Per germline, CDR1 LNHDA and CDR2 SQIVND (reference sequence). V was trimmed by 0 bases and J by 11 bases, leaving 19 bases between them. The DNA for the CDR3 is TGTGCCAGTAGTATAGATCGGGGAGAGAGCGGTCGGGCTTTCTTT. Encoded protein: CASSIDRGESGRAFF.

This chain joins TRBV9 and TRBJ1-2; 7 nucleotides align to TRBD1. V lost 3 bases, J lost 2 bases, and 4 bases stayed unmatched. Germline loops: CDR1 SGDLS, CDR2 YYNGEE. The CDR3 loop spans 14 amino acids. CDR3 loop: CASSAQTGNYGYTF. The CDR3 nucleotides read TGTGCCAGCAGCGCCCAGACAGGGAACTATGGCTACACCTTC.

The chain couples TRBV4-3 to TRBJ2-7; 9 bases are a match to TRBD2. Per germline, CDR1 LGHNA and CDR2 YSLEER. The CDR3 spans 15 residues. Germline trimming cut 0 bases from V and 5 bases from J; bases unmatched to any gene: 5. CDR3 DNA sequence: TGCGCCAGCAGCCAAGAAACCGGGACTAGCCACGAGCAGTACTTC. Translation gives CASSQETGTSHEQYF.

The CDR3 is CASSQERGRANEQFF. CDR3 nucleotide sequence: TGCGCCAGCAGCCAAGAGCGCGGGAGGGCGAATGAGCAGTTCTTC. This chain uses TRBV4-1 with TRBJ2-1; 9 positions match TRBD2. Germline V gene sequence: CDR1 MGHRA, CDR2 YSYEKL. After removal of 0 bases from V and 7 bases from J, the junction contained 4 bases not matched to a gene. This CDR3 comprises 15 residues.

This clone has just one count. CDR3 DNA sequence: TGTGCCACCAGCAGAGATCGCGCGAACACTGAAGCTTTCTTT. Amino acid sequence: CATSRDRANTEAFF. The V and J genes are TRBV15 and TRBJ1-1; no definite D call. The CDR3 has 14 residues. The germline V gene encodes CDR1 LNHNV and CDR2 YYDKDF (reference sequence). The V and J ends lost 0 bases and 1 base respectively, with 6 bases between them.

J is TRBJ1-2 and V is TRBV13; 9 nucleotides line up with TRBD1. Trimming cost V 6 bases and J 8 bases; bases outside gene matches: 13. Germline V gene lookup returns CDR1 PRHDT and CDR2 FYEKMQ (reference sequence). The CDR3 has 15 residues. The CDR3 DNA reads TGTGCCAGCAGGCACACAGGGGGCCCGGCGTGGGGCTACACCTTC. Translation gives CASRHTGGPAWGYTF.

The gene calls are TRBV29-1 and TRBJ1-4; the D gene is possibly TRBD1 (6 bases). This CDR3 is 11 amino acids long. V shed 2 bases and J shed 8 bases, with 6 bases lying between them. Germline V gene data show CDR1 as SQVTM and CDR2 as ANQGSEA. This CDR3 reads CSVETGEKLFF. In DNA form, the CDR3 reads TGCAGCGTTGAAACAGGGGAAAAACTGTTTTTT.

The V and J genes are TRBV11-1 and TRBJ1-2; D is possibly TRBD1 (5 bases). The CDR3 consists of 13 residues. CDR1 is SGHAT and CDR2 is FQDESV in the germline V gene (reference sequence). The V gene lost 5 bases and the J gene lost 4 bases, with 11 bases spanning the gap. CDR3 residues: CASSRQSLYGYTF. For the CDR3, the DNA is TGTGCCAGCAGCCGACAGTCCCTCTATGGCTACACCTTC.